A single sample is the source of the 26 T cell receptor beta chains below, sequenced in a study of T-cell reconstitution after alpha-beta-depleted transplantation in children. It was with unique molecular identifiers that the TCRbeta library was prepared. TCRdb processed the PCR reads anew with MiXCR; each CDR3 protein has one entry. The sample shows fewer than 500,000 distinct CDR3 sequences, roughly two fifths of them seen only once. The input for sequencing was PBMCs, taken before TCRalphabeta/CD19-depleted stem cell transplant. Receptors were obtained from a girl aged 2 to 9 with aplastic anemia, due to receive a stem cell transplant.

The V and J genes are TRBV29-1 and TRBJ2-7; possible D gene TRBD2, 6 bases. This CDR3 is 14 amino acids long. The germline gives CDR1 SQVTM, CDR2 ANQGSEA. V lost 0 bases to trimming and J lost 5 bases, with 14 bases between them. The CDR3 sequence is CSVEDRGTYNEQYF. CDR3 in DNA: TGCAGCGTTGAAGATCGAGGGACTTATAACGAGCAGTACTTC.

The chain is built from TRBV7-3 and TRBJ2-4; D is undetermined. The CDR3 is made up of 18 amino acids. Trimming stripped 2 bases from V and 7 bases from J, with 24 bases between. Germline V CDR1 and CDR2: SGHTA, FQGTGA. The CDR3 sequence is CASSLGSWSARRINIQYF. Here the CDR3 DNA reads TGTGCCAGCAGCTTAGGTTCTTGGTCGGCGCGTCGGATCAACATTCAGTACTTC.

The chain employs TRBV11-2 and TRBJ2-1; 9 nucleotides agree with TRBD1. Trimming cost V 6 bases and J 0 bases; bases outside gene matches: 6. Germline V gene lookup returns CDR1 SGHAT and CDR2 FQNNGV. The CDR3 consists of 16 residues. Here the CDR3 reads CASRDRGGSSYNEQFF. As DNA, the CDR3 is TGTGCCAGCAGGGACAGGGGCGGAAGCTCCTACAATGAGCAGTTCTTC.

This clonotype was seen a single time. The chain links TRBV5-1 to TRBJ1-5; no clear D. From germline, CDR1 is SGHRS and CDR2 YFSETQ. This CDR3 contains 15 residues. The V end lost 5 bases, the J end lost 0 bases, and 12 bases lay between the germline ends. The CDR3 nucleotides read TGCGCCAGCAGAAAGGACGGTGATAGCAATCAGCCCCAGCATTTT. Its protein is CASRKDGDSNQPQHF.

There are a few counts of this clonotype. The CDR3 loop is CASSLQVAGVLDSYEQYF. In DNA form, the CDR3 reads TGCGCCAGCAGCTTACAGGTAGCGGGAGTCTTGGACTCCTACGAGCAGTACTTC. V is TRBV5-1 and J is TRBJ2-7; TRBD2 aligns across 9 bases. Germline V CDR1 and CDR2: SGHRS, YFSETQ. CDR3 size: 18 residues. J lost 0 bases, V lost 2 bases, and 12 bases had no gene match.

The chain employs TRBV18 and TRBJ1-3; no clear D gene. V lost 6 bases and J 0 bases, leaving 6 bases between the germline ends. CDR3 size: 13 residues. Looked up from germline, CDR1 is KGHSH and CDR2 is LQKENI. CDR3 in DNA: TGTGCCAGCTCGGGAAGCTCTGGAAACACCATATATTTT. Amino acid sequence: CASSGSSGNTIYF. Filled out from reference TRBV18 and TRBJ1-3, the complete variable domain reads NAGVMQNPRHLVRRRGQEARLRCSPMKGHSHVYWYRQLPEEGLKFMVYLQKENIIDESGMPKERFSAEFPKEGPSILRIQQVVRGDSAAYFCASSGSSGNTIYFGEGSWLTVV.

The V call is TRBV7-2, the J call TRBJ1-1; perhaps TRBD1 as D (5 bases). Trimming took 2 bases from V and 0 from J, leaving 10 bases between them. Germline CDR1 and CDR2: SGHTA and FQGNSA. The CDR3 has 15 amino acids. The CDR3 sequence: CASSLISGMNTEAFF. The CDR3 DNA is TGTGCCAGCAGCTTAATTTCAGGGATGAACACTGAAGCTTTCTTT.

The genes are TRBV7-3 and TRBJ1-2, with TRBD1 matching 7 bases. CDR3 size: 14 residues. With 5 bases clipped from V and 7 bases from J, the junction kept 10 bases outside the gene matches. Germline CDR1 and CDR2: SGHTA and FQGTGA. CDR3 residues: CASSPRDSFSGYTF. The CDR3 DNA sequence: TGTGCCAGCAGCCCCAGGGACAGTTTTTCTGGCTACACCTTC.

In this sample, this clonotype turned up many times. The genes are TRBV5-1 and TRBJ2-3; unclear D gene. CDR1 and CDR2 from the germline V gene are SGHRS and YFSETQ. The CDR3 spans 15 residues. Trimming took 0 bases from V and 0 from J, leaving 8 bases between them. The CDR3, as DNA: TGCGCCAGCAGCTTGGATAGCTTAAGCACAGATACGCAGTATTTT. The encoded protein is CASSLDSLSTDTQYF.

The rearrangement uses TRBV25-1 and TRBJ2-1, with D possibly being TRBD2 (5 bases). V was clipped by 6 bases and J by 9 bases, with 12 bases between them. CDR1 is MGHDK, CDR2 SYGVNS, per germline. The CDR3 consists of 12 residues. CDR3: CASRRAGGEQFF. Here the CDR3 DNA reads TGTGCCAGCAGGAGGGCGGGTGGTGAGCAGTTCTTC.

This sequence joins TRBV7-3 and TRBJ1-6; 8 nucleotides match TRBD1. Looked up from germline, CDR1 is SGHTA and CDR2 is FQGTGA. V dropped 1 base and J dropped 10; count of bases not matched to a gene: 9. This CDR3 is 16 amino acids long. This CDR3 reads CASSLRSGTGLSPLHF. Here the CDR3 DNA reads TGTGCCAGCAGCTTAAGGTCCGGGACAGGCTTGTCACCCCTCCACTTT.

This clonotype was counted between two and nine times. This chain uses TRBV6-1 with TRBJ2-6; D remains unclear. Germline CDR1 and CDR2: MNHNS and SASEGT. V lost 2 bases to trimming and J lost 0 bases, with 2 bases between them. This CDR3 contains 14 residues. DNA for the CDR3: TGTGCCAGCAGTGAAATCTCTGGGGCCAACGTCCTGACTTTC. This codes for CASSEISGANVLTF.

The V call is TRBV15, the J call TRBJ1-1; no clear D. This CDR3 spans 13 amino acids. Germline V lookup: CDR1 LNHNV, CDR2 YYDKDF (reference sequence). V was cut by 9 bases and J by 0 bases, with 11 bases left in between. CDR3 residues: CATGYGLNTEAFF. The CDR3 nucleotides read TGTGCCACAGGGTATGGCCTGAACACTGAAGCTTTCTTT.

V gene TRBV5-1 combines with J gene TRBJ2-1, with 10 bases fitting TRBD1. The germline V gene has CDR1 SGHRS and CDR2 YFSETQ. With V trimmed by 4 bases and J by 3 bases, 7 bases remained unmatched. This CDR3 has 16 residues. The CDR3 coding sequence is TGCGCCAGCAGCCTGGGGGGGGACAGGGGCTACAATGAGCAGTTCTTC. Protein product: CASSLGGDRGYNEQFF.

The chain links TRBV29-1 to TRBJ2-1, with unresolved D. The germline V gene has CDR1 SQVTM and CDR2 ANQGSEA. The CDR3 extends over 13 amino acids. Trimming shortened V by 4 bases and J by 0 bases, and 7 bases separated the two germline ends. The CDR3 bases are TGCAGCGTTGTTCAGAGCTCCTACAATGAGCAGTTCTTC. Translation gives CSVVQSSYNEQFF.

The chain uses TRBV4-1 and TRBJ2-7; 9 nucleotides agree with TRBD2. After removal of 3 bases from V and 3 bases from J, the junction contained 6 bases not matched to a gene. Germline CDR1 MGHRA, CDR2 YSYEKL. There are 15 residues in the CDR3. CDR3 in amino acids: CASSQSPSGNYEQYF. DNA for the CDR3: TGCGCCAGCAGCCAGAGCCCTAGCGGGAACTACGAGCAGTACTTC.

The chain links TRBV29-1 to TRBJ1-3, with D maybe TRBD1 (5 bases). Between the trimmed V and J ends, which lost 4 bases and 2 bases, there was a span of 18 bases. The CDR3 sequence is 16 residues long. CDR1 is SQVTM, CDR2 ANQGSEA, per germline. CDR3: CSVGAGNLVPGNTIYF. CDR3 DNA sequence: TGCAGCGTTGGGGCAGGGAATTTAGTCCCTGGAAACACCATATATTTT. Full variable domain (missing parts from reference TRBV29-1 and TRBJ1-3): SAVISQKPSRDICQRGTSLTIQCQVDSQVTMMFWYRQQPGQSLTLIATANQGSEATYESGFVIDKFPISRPNLTFSTLTVSNMSPEDSSIYLCSVGAGNLVPGNTIYFGEGSWLTVV.

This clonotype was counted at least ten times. In DNA form, the CDR3 reads TGCAGTGCTAGAGATCATCGCCCAGACCTTTATGGCTACACCTTC. Amino acid sequence: CSARDHRPDLYGYTF. The chain links TRBV20-1 to TRBJ1-2; D unresolved. The CDR3 loop spans 15 amino acids. V was clipped by 0 bases and J by 5 bases, with 16 bases between them. Germline CDR1 reads DFQATT; CDR2 reads SNEGSKA (reference sequence).

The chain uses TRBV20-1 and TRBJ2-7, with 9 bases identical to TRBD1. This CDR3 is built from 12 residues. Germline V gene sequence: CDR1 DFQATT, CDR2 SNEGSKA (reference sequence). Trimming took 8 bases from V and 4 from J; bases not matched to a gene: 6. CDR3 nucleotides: TGCAGTTACCGGGACAGGGCTTACGAGCAGTACTTC. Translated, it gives CSYRDRAYEQYF.

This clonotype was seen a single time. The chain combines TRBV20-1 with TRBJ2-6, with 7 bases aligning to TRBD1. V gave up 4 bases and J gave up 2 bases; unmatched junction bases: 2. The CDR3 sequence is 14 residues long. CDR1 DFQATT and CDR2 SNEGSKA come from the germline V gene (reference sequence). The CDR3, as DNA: TGCAGTGCTACAGACAGGGCTGGGGCCAACGTCCTGACTTTC. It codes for CSATDRAGANVLTF.

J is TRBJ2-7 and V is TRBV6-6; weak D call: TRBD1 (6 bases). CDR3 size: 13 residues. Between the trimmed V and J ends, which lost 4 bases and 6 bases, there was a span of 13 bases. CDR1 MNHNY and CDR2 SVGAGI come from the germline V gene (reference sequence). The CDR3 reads CASSWGQTPEQYF. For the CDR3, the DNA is TGTGCCAGCAGTTGGGGACAAACGCCCGAGCAGTACTTC.

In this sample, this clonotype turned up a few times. DNA of the CDR3: TGTGCCAGCTCACCACCGGACAGGGCCAAAAACATTCAGTACTTC. This encodes CASSPPDRAKNIQYF. The chain combines TRBV18 with TRBJ2-4; TRBD1 agrees at 7 bases. Unmatched junction bases numbered 0, after V lost 0 bases and J lost 1 base. The CDR3 is 15 residues long. Germline CDR1 is KGHSH and CDR2 is LQKENI.

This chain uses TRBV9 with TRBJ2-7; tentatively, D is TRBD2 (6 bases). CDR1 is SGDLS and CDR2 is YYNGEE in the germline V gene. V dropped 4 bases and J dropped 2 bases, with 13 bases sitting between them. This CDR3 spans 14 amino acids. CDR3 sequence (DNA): TGTGCCAGCAGCCCGCGGGGCGGTACCTACGAGCAGTACTTC. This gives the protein CASSPRGGTYEQYF.

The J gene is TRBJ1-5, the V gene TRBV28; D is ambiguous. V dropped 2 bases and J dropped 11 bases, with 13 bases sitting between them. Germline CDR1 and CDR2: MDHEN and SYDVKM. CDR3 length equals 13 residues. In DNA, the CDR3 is TGTGCCAGCAGTTTAGATGGAACACCCGCCCAGCATTTT. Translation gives CASSLDGTPAQHF.

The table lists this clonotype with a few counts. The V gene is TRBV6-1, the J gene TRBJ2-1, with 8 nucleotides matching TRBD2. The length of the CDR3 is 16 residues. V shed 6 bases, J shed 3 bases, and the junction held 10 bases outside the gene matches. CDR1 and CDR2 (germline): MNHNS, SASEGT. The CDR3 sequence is CASRPPGGRGYNEQFF. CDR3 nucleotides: TGTGCCAGCAGACCTCCGGGGGGGCGGGGCTACAATGAGCAGTTCTTC.

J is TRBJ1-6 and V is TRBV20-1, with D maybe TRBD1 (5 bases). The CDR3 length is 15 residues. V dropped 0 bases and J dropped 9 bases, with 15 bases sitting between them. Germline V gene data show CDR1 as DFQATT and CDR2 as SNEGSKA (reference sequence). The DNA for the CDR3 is TGCAGTGCTAGAGATTTCCGGACAAGGAGTTCACCCCTCCACTTT. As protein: CSARDFRTRSSPLHF.